The 23 T cell receptor beta chains in this list originate from one sample, sequenced in a study of a mutant IDH1 vaccine in newly diagnosed glioma. Profiling relied on immunoSEQ multiplex PCR, and the TCRdb table lists in-frame clones only, not all of them. The table lists roughly 26,000 clones, approximately 87% of them singletons. These TCRs are of unknown antigen specificity. As to time point: week 35, safety follow-up. In every dose of vaccine, 300 ug of mutant IDH1 20-mer peptide was given alongside topical imiquimod. Material: PBMCs, obtained from a glioma patient whose treatment included an IDH1 peptide vaccine. The source is a man aged 25-45 years with glioma.

The chain joins TRBV7-9 to TRBJ2-5; perhaps TRBD2 as D (7 bases). Germline V gene lookup returns CDR1 SEHNR and CDR2 FQNEAQ (reference sequence). The CDR3 is 14 amino acids. Trimming cost V 0 bases and J 4 bases, with 9 bases left between them. DNA of the CDR3: TGTGCCAGCAGCTTAGCGGGGGGGCCAGAGACCCAGTACTTC. Translating gives CASSLAGGPETQYF.

V gene TRBV6-1 combines with J gene TRBJ1-6; the D is unclear. The V end lost 4 bases, the J end lost 7 bases, and 17 bases lay between the germline ends. The length of the CDR3 is 16 residues. Germline assignment: CDR1 MNHNS and CDR2 SASEGT. The CDR3 spells CASSALVWGNNSPLHF. CDR3 bases: TGTGCCAGCAGTGCTCTAGTGTGGGGTAACAATTCACCCCTCCACTTT.

The rearrangement links TRBV13 to TRBJ1-1; tentatively, D is TRBD1 (5 bases). This CDR3 contains 13 residues. The germline gives CDR1 PRHDT, CDR2 FYEKMQ (reference sequence). With 6 bases removed from V and 5 bases from J, the gap between germline ends came to 13 bases. The CDR3 DNA is TGTGCCAGCAGAACAGGAGTTTTGACTGAAGCTTTCTTT. It is translated as CASRTGVLTEAFF.

This chain uses TRBV19 with TRBJ2-3, with D tentatively TRBD2 (5 bases). CDR1 LNHDA and CDR2 SQIVND come from the germline V gene (reference sequence). The CDR3 is made up of 15 amino acids. Trimming left V 4 bases short and J 3 bases short, with 14 bases between. Written as DNA, the CDR3 is TGTGCCAGTAGTAGGGAGACGGCGGGTACAGATACGCAGTATTTT. It yields the protein CASSRETAGTDTQYF.

The rearrangement links TRBV5-5 to TRBJ1-2; the match to TRBD1 covers 7 bases. Trimming at V came to 7 bases and at J to 1 base, leaving 7 bases not matched to a gene. This CDR3 is 14 amino acids long. Germline assignment: CDR1 SGHKS and CDR2 YYEKEE (reference sequence). CDR3 protein: CASAGTAINYGYTF. Written as DNA, the CDR3 is TGTGCCAGCGCCGGGACAGCGATTAACTATGGCTACACCTTC.

The CDR3 sequence: CASSLGLTSGSYEQYF. CDR3 nucleotide sequence: TGCGCCAGCAGCTTGGGGCTTACTAGCGGCTCCTACGAGCAGTACTTC. J is TRBJ2-7 and V is TRBV5-1, with 8 bases that match TRBD2. The junction had 5 bases not matched to a gene; V was cut back by 0 bases and J by 0 bases. This CDR3 has 16 amino acids. The germline CDR1 and CDR2 sequences are SGHRS and YFSETQ.

The chain uses TRBV7-9 and TRBJ2-7, with 7 bases fitting TRBD1. Germline values: CDR1 SEHNR, CDR2 FQNEAQ (reference sequence). Trimming removed 1 base from V and 2 bases from J; junction bases left unmatched: 5. The CDR3 is 15 residues long. DNA for the CDR3: TGTGCCAGCAGCTTAGTCGGGACAGCCACCTACGAGCAGTACTTC. Translated: CASSLVGTATYEQYF.

The chain links TRBV25-1 to TRBJ1-1; the D gene is possibly TRBD1 (5 bases). Trimming stripped 8 bases from V and 3 bases from J, with 13 bases between. The CDR3 spans 13 residues. Per germline, CDR1 MGHDK and CDR2 SYGVNS. This chain's CDR3 is CASRGTSDTEAFF. The DNA of the CDR3 is TGTGCCAGCCGTGGGACCAGTGACACTGAAGCTTTCTTT.

On this clone itself: This sample includes further DNA sequences coding for the same CDR3. The genes are TRBV6-6 and TRBJ1-3; 7 nucleotides line up with TRBD1. Germline CDR1 is MNHNY and CDR2 is SVGAGI (reference sequence). V lost 6 bases to trimming and J lost 1 base; unmatched junction nucleotides: 3. This CDR3 contains 14 residues. The CDR3 is CASSLQGSGNTIYF. DNA of the CDR3: TGTGCCAGCAGCCTACAGGGGTCTGGAAACACCATATATTTT.

The rearrangement uses TRBV7-2 and TRBJ1-6; D perhaps matches TRBD1 (5 bases). The CDR3 is 14 amino acids. The V end was cut by 5 bases, the J end by 7 bases, with 12 bases between. Germline V gene lookup returns CDR1 SGHTA and CDR2 FQGNSA. This chain's CDR3 is CASSDDRFNSPLHF. CDR3 coding DNA: TGTGCCAGCAGCGACGACAGATTCAATTCACCCCTCCACTTT.

The rearrangement links TRBV19 to TRBJ1-5, with TRBD1 as a possible D gene (6 bases). Germline lookup yields CDR1 LNHDA and CDR2 SQIVND (reference sequence). Trimming removed 3 bases at V and 0 bases at J, with 12 bases between. The CDR3 totals 16 residues. The CDR3 bases are TGTGCCAGTAGTATCAAGGGGGGGTATAGCAATCAGCCCCAGCATTTT. Its translation is CASSIKGGYSNQPQHF.

V and J are TRBV5-1 and TRBJ2-5; 12 positions match TRBD2. The CDR3 runs to 14 residues. Unmatched junction bases numbered 4, after V lost 7 bases and J lost 3 bases. Germline V lookup: CDR1 SGHRS, CDR2 YFSETQ. CDR3 coding DNA: TGCGCCAGCGGGAGACTAGCGGGAGAAGAGACCCAGTACTTC. It is translated as CASGRLAGEETQYF.

The chain carries TRBV10-3 and TRBJ2-1; TRBD1 is a possible D gene (6 bases). The CDR3 is made up of 11 amino acids. V shed 11 bases and J shed 6 bases, with 11 bases lying between them. Germline assignment: CDR1 ENHRY and CDR2 SYGVKD. This CDR3 reads CAVGAGNEQFF. The CDR3 coding sequence is TGTGCCGTGGGGGCGGGCAATGAGCAGTTCTTC.

The rearrangement uses TRBV5-1 and TRBJ1-4, with 7 bases lining up with TRBD1. V trimming: 4 bases; J trimming: 2 bases; junction bases outside the gene matches: 11. Per germline, CDR1 SGHRS and CDR2 YFSETQ. The CDR3 length is 17 residues. The CDR3 sequence is CASSPTPPGQTNEKLFF. The CDR3 DNA follows: TGCGCCAGCAGCCCCACTCCCCCGGGACAGACTAATGAAAAACTGTTTTTT.

The chain combines TRBV19 with TRBJ2-2; maybe TRBD1 (6 bases). Germline CDR1 LNHDA, CDR2 SQIVND (reference sequence). V was cut by 8 bases and J by 2 bases, with 15 bases left in between. The CDR3 totals 15 residues. CDR3 bases: TGTGCCAGTGCCGACAGGACTCCTAACACCGGGGAGCTGTTTTTT. Its translation is CASADRTPNTGELFF.

The gene calls are TRBV19 and TRBJ2-4; no clear D gene. The CDR3 contains 16 residues. Germline-derived CDR1 and CDR2 are LNHDA and SQIVND (reference sequence). V was trimmed by 5 bases and J by 0 bases, leaving 14 bases between them. CDR3 sequence (DNA): TGTGCCAGTAGTTTTGCCTCCGGGCTAGCCAAAAACATTCAGTACTTC. This gives the protein CASSFASGLAKNIQYF.

This clone appeared a single time. V is TRBV6-5 and J is TRBJ1-2; D is undetermined. V was cut by 7 bases and J by 4 bases, with 19 bases left in between. CDR1 and CDR2 (germline): MNHEY, SVGAGI. This CDR3 region has 15 residues. CDR3 protein: CASNPRGSRSYGYTF. CDR3 nucleotide sequence: TGTGCCAGCAATCCACGGGGTAGCCGAAGCTATGGCTACACCTTC.

The V gene is TRBV19, the J gene TRBJ1-5, with unresolved D. The CDR3 length is 17 residues. Germline CDR1 is LNHDA and CDR2 is SQIVND (reference sequence). V was cut by 3 bases and J by 0 bases, with 15 bases left in between. The CDR3 region is CASSIPPYPNSNQPQHF. CDR3 nucleotide sequence: TGTGCCAGTAGTATTCCGCCATACCCGAATAGCAATCAGCCCCAGCATTTT. The entire variable domain, with the rest obtained from reference TRBV19 and TRBJ1-5, is as follows: DGGITQSPKYLFRKEGQNVTLSCEQNLNHDAMYWYRQDPGQGLRLIYYSQIVNDFQKGDIAEGYSVSREKKESFPLTVTSAQKNPTAFYLCASSIPPYPNSNQPQHFGDGTRLSIL.

The gene calls are TRBV7-8 and TRBJ2-2; the D gene could be TRBD1 or TRBD2 (5 bases each). The CDR3 is made up of 17 amino acids. Trimming took 3 bases from V and 2 from J, leaving 16 bases between them. Germline CDR1 is SGHVS and CDR2 is FQNEAQ. The CDR3 DNA reads as TGTGCCAGCAGCTTGGTTTGGGGGTTAGAAAACACCGGGGAGCTGTTTTTT. Its translation: CASSLVWGLENTGELFF. The complete variable domain, with remaining parts taken from reference TRBV7-8 and TRBJ2-2, reads GAGVSQSPRYKVAKRGQDVALRCDPISGHVSLFWYQQALGQGPEFLTYFQNEAQLDKSGLPSDRFFAERPEGSVSTLKIQRTQQEDSAVYLCASSLVWGLENTGELFFGEGSRLTVL.

V and J are TRBV30 and TRBJ2-3, with D possibly being TRBD1 (5 bases). Germline assignment: CDR1 GTSNPN and CDR2 SVGIG (reference sequence). The CDR3 has 15 amino acids. V lost 4 bases and J lost 4, with 18 bases in between. CDR3 coding DNA: TGTGCCTGGAACCCTCAAGGGGATTGGGCAGATACGCAGTATTTT. It encodes CAWNPQGDWADTQYF.

The gene calls are TRBV13 and TRBJ2-7; D is possibly TRBD2 (5 bases). This CDR3 is built from 14 residues. Germline V gene lookup returns CDR1 PRHDT and CDR2 FYEKMQ (reference sequence). The ends were cut back, 5 bases at V and 4 bases at J, with 15 bases in the middle. DNA for the CDR3: TGTGCCAGCAGCACCCGGGATCTAGGGTACGAGCAGTACTTC. This sequence encodes CASSTRDLGYEQYF.

This chain links TRBV4-3 with TRBJ2-3; perhaps TRBD1 as D (6 bases). The CDR3 loop spans 16 amino acids. Germline V gene data show CDR1 as LGHNA and CDR2 as YSLEER. Trimming pared 2 bases from V and 2 bases from J, leaving 14 bases between. CDR3 coding DNA: TGCGCCAGCAGCCAAACGGACAGTTGGCCCACAGATACGCAGTATTTT. Protein sequence: CASSQTDSWPTDTQYF.

The chain employs TRBV28 and TRBJ1-1; D remains ambiguous. V lost 6 bases to trimming and J lost 8 bases, with 10 bases between them. Germline loops: CDR1 MDHEN, CDR2 SYDVKM. The CDR3 runs 11 residues. CDR3 region: CASRATLEAFF. The CDR3 nucleotides are TGTGCCAGCAGGGCTACACTGGAAGCTTTCTTT.